These 16 T cell receptor beta chains share one sample of origin, sequenced in a study of blood T cell repertoires in COVID-19. Generated by immunoSEQ multiplex PCR, the TCRdb table keeps only in-frame clones and is missing some. The table has 61,000 or so clones, about 90% seen once. Sequencing input: peripheral blood. Receptors originate from a woman of 80 years or more with active COVID-19.

The J gene is TRBJ2-2, the V gene TRBV3-1 (or the pseudogene TRBV3-2); D possibly corresponds to TRBD1 (5 bases). This CDR3 region has 15 residues. Germline V gene data show CDR1 as LGHDT and CDR2 as YNNKEL (reference sequence). The germline V and J ends were trimmed by 4 bases and 4 bases, with 13 bases remaining between them. CDR3 sequence (DNA): TGTGCCAGCAGCCCACTCCCGACAGTCACCGGGGAGCTGTTTTTT. Protein: CASSPLPTVTGELFF.

The chain combines TRBV18 with TRBJ1-1, with D perhaps matching TRBD1 (5 bases). This CDR3 spans 14 amino acids. Trimming removed 1 base at V and 5 bases at J, with 11 bases between. Germline CDR1 is KGHSH and CDR2 is LQKENI. The CDR3 DNA is TGTGCCAGCTCACCACGGCAGGGTCAAACTGAAGCTTTCTTT. This codes for CASSPRQGQTEAFF.

This clone was picked up one time. The rearrangement uses TRBV6-4 and TRBJ2-3; 8 bases fit TRBD2. CDR3 length equals 16 residues. From germline, CDR1 is MRHNA and CDR2 SNTAGT. With 3 bases clipped from V and 2 bases from J, the junction kept 7 bases outside the gene matches. The CDR3 DNA follows: TGTGCCAGCAGTGAAGGTAGCGGGGTTGACACAGATACGCAGTATTTT. Residues: CASSEGSGVDTDTQYF.

V gene TRBV7-9 combines with J gene TRBJ1-2; no definite D call. The CDR3 covers 13 residues. The V gene's germline CDR1 is SEHNR and CDR2 FQNEAQ (reference sequence). Trimming removed 5 bases from V and 3 bases from J, with 10 bases in between. In DNA, the CDR3 is TGTGCCAGCAGCGGCGGGAGACACTATGGCTACACCTTC. Translated: CASSGGRHYGYTF.

The chain joins TRBV3-1 (or the pseudogene TRBV3-2) to TRBJ2-5, with 11 positions matching TRBD2. The germline CDR1 and CDR2 sequences are LGHDT and YNNKEL (reference sequence). Trimming removed 4 bases from V and 1 base from J; junction bases left unmatched: 2. This CDR3 is 15 amino acids long. Here the CDR3 reads CASSPSGGPQETQYF. DNA of the CDR3: TGTGCCAGCAGCCCTAGCGGGGGGCCCCAAGAGACCCAGTACTTC.

The chain employs TRBV13 and TRBJ2-4; TRBD2 agrees at 7 bases. In germline, CDR1 is PRHDT, CDR2 FYEKMQ (reference sequence). This CDR3 contains 15 residues. Losses at the gene ends were 1 base for V and 0 bases for J; bases not matched to a gene: 0. Here the CDR3 DNA reads TGTGCCAGCAGCTTAGCGGGGGGAGCCAAAAACATTCAGTACTTC. Translating it yields CASSLAGGAKNIQYF.

The gene calls are TRBV18 and TRBJ1-1; perhaps TRBD1 as D (6 bases). CDR1 KGHSH and CDR2 LQKENI come from the germline V gene. The CDR3 covers 13 residues. V was pared by 4 bases and J by 7 bases, with 13 bases between. The CDR3 DNA reads as TGTGCCAGCTCACTCCGGGACAAAGGTGAAGCTTTCTTT. Encoded protein: CASSLRDKGEAFF.

CDR3 loop: CASSRPGVGTEAFF. For the CDR3, the DNA is TGTGCCAGCAGTAGGCCGGGGGTCGGGACTGAAGCTTTCTTT. The V and J genes are TRBV28 and TRBJ1-1, with D perhaps matching TRBD1 (5 bases). The CDR3 runs to 14 residues. The germline gives CDR1 MDHEN, CDR2 SYDVKM. The V and J ends lost 5 bases and 5 bases respectively, with 15 bases between them.

This sequence joins TRBV4-1 and TRBJ2-7; the D gene is possibly TRBD2 (5 bases). Between the trimmed V and J ends, which lost 1 base and 3 bases, there was a span of 13 bases. Germline V lookup: CDR1 MGHRA, CDR2 YSYEKL. The CDR3 has 15 amino acids. CDR3 DNA: TGCGCCAGCAGCCAAGGGTACGACGGGGACTACGAGCAGTACTTC. The encoded protein is CASSQGYDGDYEQYF.

This chain joins TRBV27 and TRBJ2-7; 11 nucleotides align to TRBD1. This CDR3 comprises 14 residues. The V gene end was trimmed by 4 bases and the J gene end by 3 bases; junction bases not matched to a gene: 2. Per the germline V gene, CDR1 is MNHEY and CDR2 is SMNVEV (reference sequence). CDR3 nucleotides: TGTGCCAGCAGTTACGGGACAGGGGGCTACGAGCAGTACTTC. Its protein product is CASSYGTGGYEQYF.

The chain uses TRBV7-2 and TRBJ2-1; 8 nucleotides line up with TRBD2. Per the germline V gene, CDR1 is SGHTA and CDR2 is FQGNSA. After removal of 5 bases from V and 9 bases from J, the junction contained 12 bases not matched to a gene. CDR3 size: 15 residues. CDR3 sequence (DNA): TGTGCCAGCAGCGCGAAGCCGGGGGGGCAGAGTGAGCAGTTCTTC. Amino acid sequence: CASSAKPGGQSEQFF.

This chain links TRBV27 with TRBJ2-3; TRBD2 aligns across 10 bases. V gave up 3 bases and J gave up 1 base; unmatched junction bases: 7. The CDR3 covers 17 residues. Per germline, CDR1 MNHEY and CDR2 SMNVEV (reference sequence). CDR3 sequence (DNA): TGTGCCAGCAGTTTCGGCGGGACTAGCGAGGGCACAGATACGCAGTATTTT. This gives the protein CASSFGGTSEGTDTQYF.

The gene calls are TRBV5-6 and TRBJ2-2, with TRBD2 matching over 9 bases. Germline V CDR1 and CDR2: SGHDT, YYEEEE. This CDR3 has 19 amino acids. V trimming: 2 bases; J trimming: 4 bases; junction bases outside the gene matches: 15. In DNA form, the CDR3 reads TGTGCCAGCAGCTTTTCCCCCCCCCGGGCGGGGGGGCCCACCGGGGAGCTGTTTTTT. Translation: CASSFSPPRAGGPTGELFF.

The chain links TRBV29-1 to TRBJ2-7; TRBD2 is a possible D gene (5 bases). Germline V gene sequence: CDR1 SQVTM, CDR2 ANQGSEA. The germline V and J ends were trimmed by 6 bases and 2 bases, with 14 bases remaining between them. There are 13 residues in the CDR3. The CDR3: CSVAGRATYEQYF. Written as DNA, the CDR3 is TGCAGCGTCGCCGGGCGGGCCACCTACGAGCAGTACTTC.

The chain is built from TRBV7-2 and TRBJ1-1; 8 bases agree with TRBD1. The germline CDR1 and CDR2 sequences are SGHTA and FQGNSA. This CDR3 has 15 residues. The trim removed 2 bases at V and 5 bases at J, leaving 7 bases unmatched. CDR3 in amino acids: CASSLKSGGGTEAFF. The CDR3 bases are TGTGCCAGCAGCTTAAAATCAGGGGGCGGAACTGAAGCTTTCTTT.

The CDR3 bases are TGTGCCAGCAGCTTCAGACAGGGAGGTGAAAAACTGTTTTTT. Amino acids: CASSFRQGGEKLFF. The chain has TRBV7-9 and TRBJ1-4; TRBD1 matches 7 bases. The CDR3 contains 14 residues. Germline CDR1 SEHNR, CDR2 FQNEAQ (reference sequence). Germline trimming cut 3 bases from V and 7 bases from J; bases unmatched to any gene: 5.